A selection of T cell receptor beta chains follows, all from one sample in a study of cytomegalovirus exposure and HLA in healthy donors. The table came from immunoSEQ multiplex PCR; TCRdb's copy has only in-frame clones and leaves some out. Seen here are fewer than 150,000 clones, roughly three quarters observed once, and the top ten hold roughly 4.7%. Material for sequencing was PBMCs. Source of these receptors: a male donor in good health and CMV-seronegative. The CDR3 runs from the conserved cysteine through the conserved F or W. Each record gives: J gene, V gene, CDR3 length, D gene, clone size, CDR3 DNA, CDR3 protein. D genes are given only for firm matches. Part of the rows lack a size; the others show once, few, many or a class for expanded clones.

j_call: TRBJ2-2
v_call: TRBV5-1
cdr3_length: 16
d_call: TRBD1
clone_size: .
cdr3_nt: TGCGCCAGCAGCGGTACGACAGGGGGCGACACCGGGGAGCTGTTTTTT
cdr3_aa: CASSGTTGGDTGELFF

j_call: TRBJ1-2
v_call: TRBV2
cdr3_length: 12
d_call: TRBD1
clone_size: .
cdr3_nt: TGTGCCAGCAGGGGACAGGACTATGGCTACACCTTC
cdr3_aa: CASRGQDYGYTF

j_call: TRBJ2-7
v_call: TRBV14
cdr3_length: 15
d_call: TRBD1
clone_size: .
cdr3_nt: TGTGCCAGCAGCCATTCCGGGACAGGGGTGTACGAGCAGTACTTC
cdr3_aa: CASSHSGTGVYEQYF

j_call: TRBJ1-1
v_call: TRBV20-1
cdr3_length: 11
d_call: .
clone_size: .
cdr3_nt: TGCAGTGCTTTGCGGAGGGTCGAAGCTTTCTTT
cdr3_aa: CSALRRVEAFF

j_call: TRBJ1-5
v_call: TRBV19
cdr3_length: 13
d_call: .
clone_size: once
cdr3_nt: TGTGCCAGTAGTATCGGGATAAATCAGCCCCAGCATTTT
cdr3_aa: CASSIGINQPQHF

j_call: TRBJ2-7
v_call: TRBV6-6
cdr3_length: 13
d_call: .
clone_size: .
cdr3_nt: TGTGCCAGCAGTTACCTTGGGAGCTACGAGCAGTACTTC
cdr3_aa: CASSYLGSYEQYF

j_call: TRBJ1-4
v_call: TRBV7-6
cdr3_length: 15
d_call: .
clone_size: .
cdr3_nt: TGTGCCAGCAGCTTAGACCCCAGCGTTAATGAAAAACTGTTTTTT
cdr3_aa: CASSLDPSVNEKLFF

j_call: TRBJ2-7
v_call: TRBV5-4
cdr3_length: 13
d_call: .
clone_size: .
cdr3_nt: TGTGCCAGCAGCTTGGACGGGGCCTACGAGCAGTACTTC
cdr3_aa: CASSLDGAYEQYF

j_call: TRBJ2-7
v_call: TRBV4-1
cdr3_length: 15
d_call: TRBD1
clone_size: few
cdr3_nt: TGCGCCAGCAGCAGCCTCCGGGACAGGACAGGCGAGCAGTACTTC
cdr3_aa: CASSSLRDRTGEQYF

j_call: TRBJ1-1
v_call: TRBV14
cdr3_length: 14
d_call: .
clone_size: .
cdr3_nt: TGTGCCAGCAGCCCAGCCAGGGGAGGGACTGAAGCTTTCTTT
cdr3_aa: CASSPARGGTEAFF

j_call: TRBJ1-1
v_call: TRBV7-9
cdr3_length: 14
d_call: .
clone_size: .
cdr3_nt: TGTGCCAGCAGCGGAGGGTTTATGAACACTGAAGCTTTCTTT
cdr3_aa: CASSGGFMNTEAFF

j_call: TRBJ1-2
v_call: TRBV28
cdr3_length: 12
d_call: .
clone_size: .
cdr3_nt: TGTGCCAGCAGTCGCTTACGTAGTGGCTACACCTTC
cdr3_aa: CASSRLRSGYTF

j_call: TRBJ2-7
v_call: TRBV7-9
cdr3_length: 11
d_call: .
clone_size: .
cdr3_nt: TGTGCCAGCAGCTTACAGGGTAAAAAGTACTTC
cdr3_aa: CASSLQGKKYF

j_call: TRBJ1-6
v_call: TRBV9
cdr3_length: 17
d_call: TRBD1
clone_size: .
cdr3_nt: TGTGCCAGCAGCGGGGGGACACGACAGGGTCATAATTCACCCCTCCACTTT
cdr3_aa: CASSGGTRQGHNSPLHF

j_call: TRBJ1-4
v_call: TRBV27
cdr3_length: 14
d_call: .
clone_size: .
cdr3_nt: TGTGCCAGCAGTTCTCAGGGAACTAATGAAAAACTGTTTTTT
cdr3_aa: CASSSQGTNEKLFF

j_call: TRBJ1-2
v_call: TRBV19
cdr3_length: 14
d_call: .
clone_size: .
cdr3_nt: TGTGCCAGTAGTCCTAGGGGCCAGACATATGGCTACACCTTC
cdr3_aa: CASSPRGQTYGYTF

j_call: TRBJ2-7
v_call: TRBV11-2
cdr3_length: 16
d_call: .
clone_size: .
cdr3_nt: TGTGCCAGCAGCCAAATCGGAGGGGTAAGATCCTACGAGCAGTACTTC
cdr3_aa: CASSQIGGVRSYEQYF

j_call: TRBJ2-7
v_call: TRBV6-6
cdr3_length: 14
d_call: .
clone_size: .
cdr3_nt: TGTGCCAGCAGATCCACAGTAATGTACGATGGGCAGTACTTC
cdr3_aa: CASRSTVMYDGQYF

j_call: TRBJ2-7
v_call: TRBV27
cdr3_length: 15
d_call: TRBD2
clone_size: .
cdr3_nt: TGTGCCAGCAGTTCACTAGCGGGGGGTACCTACGAGCAGTACTTC
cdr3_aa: CASSSLAGGTYEQYF

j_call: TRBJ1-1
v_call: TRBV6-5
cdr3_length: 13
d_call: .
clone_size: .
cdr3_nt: TGTGCCAGCAGTTACAACAGGGAAGATGAAGCTTTCTTT
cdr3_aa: CASSYNREDEAFF

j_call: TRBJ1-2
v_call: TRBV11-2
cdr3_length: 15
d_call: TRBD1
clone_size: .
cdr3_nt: TGTGCCAGCAGCACTCCCGGGACAGTTTTCTATGGCTACACCTTC
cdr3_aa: CASSTPGTVFYGYTF

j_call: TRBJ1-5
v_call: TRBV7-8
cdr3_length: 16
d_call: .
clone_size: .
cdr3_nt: TGTGCCAGCAGCCTGCACGGTCGGGGGGCGAATCAGCCCCAGCATTTT
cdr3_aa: CASSLHGRGANQPQHF

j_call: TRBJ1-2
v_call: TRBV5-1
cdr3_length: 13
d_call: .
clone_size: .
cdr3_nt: TGCGCCAGCAGCTTGTCAGGGCTCGGCGGCTACACCTTC
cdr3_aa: CASSLSGLGGYTF

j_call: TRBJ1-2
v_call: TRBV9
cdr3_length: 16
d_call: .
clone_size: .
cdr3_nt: TGTGCCAGCAGCGTAGAAGAGACAGGCTCTAACTATGGCTACACCTTC
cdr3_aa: CASSVEETGSNYGYTF

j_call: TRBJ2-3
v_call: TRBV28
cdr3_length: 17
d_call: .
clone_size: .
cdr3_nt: TGTGCCAGCACGAACCCAGCGGCCCCGGGGGGCACAGATACGCAGTATTTT
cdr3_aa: CASTNPAAPGGTDTQYF

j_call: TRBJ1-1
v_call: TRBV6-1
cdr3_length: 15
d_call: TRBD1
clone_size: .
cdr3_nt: TGTGCCAGCAGTGGAGGGACAGGAAGGAACACTGAAGCTTTCTTT
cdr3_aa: CASSGGTGRNTEAFF

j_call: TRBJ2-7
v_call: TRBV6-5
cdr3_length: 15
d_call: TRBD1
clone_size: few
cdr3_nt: TGTGCCAGCCGAAGGTCCGGGACAGGGGCAGAAGAGCAGTACTTC
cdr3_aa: CASRRSGTGAEEQYF

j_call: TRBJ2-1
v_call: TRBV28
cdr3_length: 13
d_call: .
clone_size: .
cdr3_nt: TGTGCCAGCAGTTCCGGGGCCTACAATGAGCAGTTCTTC
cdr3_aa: CASSSGAYNEQFF

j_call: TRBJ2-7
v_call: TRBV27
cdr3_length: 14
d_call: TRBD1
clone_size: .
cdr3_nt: TGTGCCAGCAGTTTATCCACAGGGGGTGTCGAGCAGTACTTC
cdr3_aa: CASSLSTGGVEQYF